This TCR beta chain was sequenced during a study of blood T cells in healthy people across ages. Next came a second PCR, run for 7 to 11 cycles, which used a sample-barcoded 5' primer along with a J-beta primer mix. The template-switch adaptor was a 5' adaptor with 12 random nucleotides. It tagged each cDNA molecule. TCRdb ran MiXCR on the 5' RACE reads and lists one entry per CDR3 protein. The sample records under 700,000 distinct CDR3 sequences, 24% being singletons. Notes on the study in general: Diversity was higher, and naive CD4+ cells more numerous, in long-lived donors than in aged donors.

This clonotype was recorded a few times. Its antigen is not identified. The CDR3 runs to 15 residues. The V gene's germline CDR1 is DFQATT and CDR2 SNEGSKA (reference sequence). This sample also belongs to another study, concerning T cells of mothers and their children.

The rearrangement links TRBV20-1 to TRBJ1-6; 10 bases agree with TRBD1. The source of this sequence is a boy between 10 and 17 years old in good health. The sequencing sample was made of blood. As DNA, the CDR3 is TGCAGCGTCCGGGACAGGGGCTCCTATAATTCACCCCTCCACTTT. It is translated as CSVRDRGSYNSPLHF.